The 4 T cell receptor beta chains given below trace back to one sample, sequenced in a study of CD8 T cells in ankylosing spondylitis. A single record per CDR3 protein comes from TCRdb applying MiXCR to the 5' RACE reads. The table shows just under 350,000 distinct CDR3 sequences, with approximately 14% occurring only once. The sequenced sample was blood, either unsorted or a sorted T cell fraction (not recorded which). The receptors were gathered from a male donor with ankylosing spondylitis or in good health (not recorded which).

This clonotype was counted a few times. The J gene is TRBJ2-5, the V gene TRBV11-2, with D possibly TRBD2 on 5 matching bases. Germline-derived CDR1 and CDR2 are SGHAT and FQNNGV. Trimming pared 5 bases from V and 5 bases from J, leaving 24 bases between. This CDR3 spans 17 amino acids. The CDR3 here is CASSLSGGWGGGETQYF. CDR3 DNA sequence: TGTGCCAGCAGCCTCTCTGGCGGTTGGGGTGGCGGGGAGACCCAGTACTTC.

The rearrangement links TRBV3-1 to TRBJ2-1; D might be TRBD2 (5 bases). The CDR3 contains 14 residues. Per germline, CDR1 LGHDT and CDR2 YNNKEL (reference sequence). The ends were cut back, 1 base at V and 5 bases at J, with 9 bases in the middle. CDR3 sequence (DNA): TGTGCCAGCAGCCAAGGACTGCGGGACAATGAGCAGTTCTTC. Amino acid sequence: CASSQGLRDNEQFF.

The chain recombines TRBV20-1 with TRBJ2-3; 8 bases are shared with TRBD2. CDR3 length equals 14 residues. Germline trimming cut 1 base from V and 2 bases from J; bases unmatched to any gene: 2. Germline assignment: CDR1 DFQATT and CDR2 SNEGSKA (reference sequence). The CDR3 DNA sequence: TGCAGTGCTAGAGTAGCGGGGATCACAGATACGCAGTATTTT. Translation: CSARVAGITDTQYF.

This clonotype was seen only a few times. The chain recombines TRBV5-1 with TRBJ2-1, with 9 positions matching TRBD2. From germline, CDR1 is SGHRS and CDR2 YFSETQ. The J segment lost 0 bases and the V segment lost 1 base, leaving 5 bases of the junction unmatched. The CDR3 runs to 17 residues. CDR3 DNA: TGCGCCAGCAGCTTGCGAGCGGGGGGTGACTCCTACAATGAGCAGTTCTTC. Translated, it gives CASSLRAGGDSYNEQFF.